This TCR beta chain was retrieved from a study of blood T cell repertoires in COVID-19. Study at large: Both acute and convalescent COVID-19 samples were obtained from the United States, Italy and Spain. T cells, B-cell-depleted T cells, or PBMCs supplied cDNA or gDNA.

Seattle's cohort entered during active infection and was followed longitudinally. In the authors' methods: Amplification with reference gene primers provided the estimates of nucleated cell counts. Produced via immunoSEQ multiplex PCR; TCRdb's table is partial and in-frame only. D and trimming were read from the DNA, whereas the V and J calls and clone size are those reported in that table. The table has roughly 260,000 clones, almost 90% seen once. The V gene's germline CDR1 is MNHEY and CDR2 SVGAGI. The CDR3 length is 15 residues. V gave up 0 bases and J gave up 7 bases, with 12 bases separating them.

Sample: peripheral blood. J is TRBJ2-2 and V is TRBV6-5, with TRBD1 as a possible D gene (6 bases). This receptor was taken from a woman in her 30s with COVID-19, enrolled during active disease. DNA for the CDR3: TGTGCCAGCAGTTACTCGTCAGGGGCTGGCGGGGAGCTGTTTTTT. It encodes CASSYSSGAGGELFF.